The present entry profiles one T cell receptor (beta chain) with its context. With a J-beta primer mix and a sample-barcoded 5' primer, a second PCR ran 7 to 11 cycles. TCRdb passed the 5' RACE reads through MiXCR, listing each CDR3 protein once. The sample holds 780,000 or so distinct CDR3 sequences; 45% to 70% are singletons and the top ten take about 26%. This sample stems from a study of blood T cells in healthy people across ages. The sequencing sample was made of blood. The clonotype was recovered from a man aged 35 to 55 in good health.

CDR3 nucleotide sequence: TGTGCCAGCAGTTACTCGGGGTATGACATTGGCTACACCTTC. It specifies CASSYSGYDIGYTF. This rearrangement joins TRBV6-6 to TRBJ1-2, with no clear D. The CDR3 runs to 14 residues. The ends were cut back, 0 bases at V and 7 bases at J, with 12 bases in the middle. CDR1 and CDR2 from the germline V gene are MNHNY and SVGAGI (reference sequence).